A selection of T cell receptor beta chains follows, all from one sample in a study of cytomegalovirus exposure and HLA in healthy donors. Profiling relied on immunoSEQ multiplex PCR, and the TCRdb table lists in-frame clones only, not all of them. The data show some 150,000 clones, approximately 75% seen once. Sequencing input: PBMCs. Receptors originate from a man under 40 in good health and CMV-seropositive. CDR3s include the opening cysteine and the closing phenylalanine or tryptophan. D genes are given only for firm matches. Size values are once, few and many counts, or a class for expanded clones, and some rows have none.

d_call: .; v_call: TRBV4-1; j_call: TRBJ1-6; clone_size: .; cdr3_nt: TGCGCCAGCAGCCAAGCTCGGGGGAACAGGGAGGGGGTTAATTCACCCCTCCACTTT; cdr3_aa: CASSQARGNREGVNSPLHF
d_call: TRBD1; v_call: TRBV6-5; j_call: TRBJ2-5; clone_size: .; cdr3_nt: TGTGCCAGCAGGAAAAGACAGGGCGGGGAGACCCAGTACTTC; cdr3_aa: CASRKRQGGETQYF
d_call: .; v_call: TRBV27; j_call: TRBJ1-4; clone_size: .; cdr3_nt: TGTGCCAGCAGTCATAATCAGGGTACGGGTGAAAAACTGTTTTTT; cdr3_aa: CASSHNQGTGEKLFF
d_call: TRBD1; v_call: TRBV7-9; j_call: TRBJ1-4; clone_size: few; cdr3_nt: TGTGCCAGCAGCACCGGACAGGGGGGGGAAAAACTGTTTTTT; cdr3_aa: CASSTGQGGEKLFF
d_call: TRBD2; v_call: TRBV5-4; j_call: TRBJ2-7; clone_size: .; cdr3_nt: TGTGCCAGCAGCCCCACCGGACTAGCGGGAACCAAACTTCCAGGCGAGCAGTACTTC; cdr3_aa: CASSPTGLAGTKLPGEQYF
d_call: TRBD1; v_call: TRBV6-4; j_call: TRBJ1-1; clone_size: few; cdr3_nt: TGTGCCAGCAGCTCCCAGGGGGGTACTGAAGCTTTCTTT; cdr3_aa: CASSSQGGTEAFF
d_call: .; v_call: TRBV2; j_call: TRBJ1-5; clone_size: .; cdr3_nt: TGTGCCAGCAGTGAGACAGGTAATCAGCCCCAGCATTTT; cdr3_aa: CASSETGNQPQHF
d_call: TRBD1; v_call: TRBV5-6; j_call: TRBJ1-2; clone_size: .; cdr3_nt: TGTGCCAGCACCCCTGCCGGGACAGGGGCCGGCTACACCTTC; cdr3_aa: CASTPAGTGAGYTF
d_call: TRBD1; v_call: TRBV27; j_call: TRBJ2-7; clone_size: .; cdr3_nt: TGTGCCAGCAGTGCTAGACAGGGCTACGAGCAGTACTTC; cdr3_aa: CASSARQGYEQYF
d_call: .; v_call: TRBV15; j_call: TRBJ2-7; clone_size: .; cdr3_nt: TGTGCCACCAGCAGGCTACAGTTGGCGGGGAAAAGCGAGCAGTACTTC; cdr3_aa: CATSRLQLAGKSEQYF
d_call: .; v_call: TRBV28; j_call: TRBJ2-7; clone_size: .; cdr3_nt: TGTGCCAGCAACCCGGCAGGGGTCAACTACGAGCAGTACTTC; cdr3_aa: CASNPAGVNYEQYF
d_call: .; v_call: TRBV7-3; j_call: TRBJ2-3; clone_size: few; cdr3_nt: TGTGCCAGCAGCTTAGCAGGGCCAGGGAACCGATTTTCTAGCACAGATACGCAGTATTTT; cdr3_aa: CASSLAGPGNRFSSTDTQYF
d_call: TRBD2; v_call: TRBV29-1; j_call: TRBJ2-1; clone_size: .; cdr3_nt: TGCAGCGTTGGGACTAGCACCCAGTCCTACAATGAGCAGTTCTTC; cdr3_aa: CSVGTSTQSYNEQFF
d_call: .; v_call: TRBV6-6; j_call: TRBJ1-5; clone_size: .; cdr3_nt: TGTGCCAGCAGTTACACCAACACAGGTAGCAATCAGCCCCAGCATTTT; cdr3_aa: CASSYTNTGSNQPQHF
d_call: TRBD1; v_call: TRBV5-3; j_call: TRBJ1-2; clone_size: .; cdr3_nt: TGTGCCAGAAGCCCAGAAAGGGACAGCGTTTGGTATGGCTACACCTTC; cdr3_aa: CARSPERDSVWYGYTF
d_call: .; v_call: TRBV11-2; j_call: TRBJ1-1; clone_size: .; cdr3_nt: TGTGCCAGCAGCTCCACAGGCTGGGGCGAGATGAACACTGAAGCTTTCTTT; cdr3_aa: CASSSTGWGEMNTEAFF
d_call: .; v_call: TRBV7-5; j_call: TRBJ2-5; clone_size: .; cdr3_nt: TGTGCCAGAAGGCTACAGGGACTAGCGAGGGAGACCCAGTACTTC; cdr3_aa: CARRLQGLARETQYF
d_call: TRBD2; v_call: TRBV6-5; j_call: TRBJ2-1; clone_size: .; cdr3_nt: TGTGCCAGCAGTTACTCGGGCGGGGGATACAATGAGCAGTTCTTC; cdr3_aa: CASSYSGGGYNEQFF
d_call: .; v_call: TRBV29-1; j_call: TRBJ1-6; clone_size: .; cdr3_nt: TGCAGCGTTGAATACTCTCTGCGTGTGAATTCACCCCTCCACTTT; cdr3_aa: CSVEYSLRVNSPLHF
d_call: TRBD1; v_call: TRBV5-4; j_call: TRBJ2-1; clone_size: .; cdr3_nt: TGTGCCAGCAGCTTAGGACAGGGGACGTACAATGAGCAGTTCTTC; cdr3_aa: CASSLGQGTYNEQFF
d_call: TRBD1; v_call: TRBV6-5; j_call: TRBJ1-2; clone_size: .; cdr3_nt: TGTGCCAGCAGTTACAACCAGGGGGCTAACTATGGCTACACCTTC; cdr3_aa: CASSYNQGANYGYTF
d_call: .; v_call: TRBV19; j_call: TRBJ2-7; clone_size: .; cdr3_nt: TGTGCCAGTAGTAGCGGATCCCCCTACGAGCAGTACTTC; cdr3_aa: CASSSGSPYEQYF
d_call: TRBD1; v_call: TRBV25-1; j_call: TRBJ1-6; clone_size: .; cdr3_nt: TGTGCCAGCAGTGAATTCTTGGGACAGGGCTCTTCACCCCTCCACTTT; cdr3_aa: CASSEFLGQGSSPLHF
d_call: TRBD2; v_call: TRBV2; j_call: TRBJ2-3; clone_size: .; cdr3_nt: TGTGCCAGCAGTCAAGCACTAGCGGGGTTCACAGATACGCAGTATTTT; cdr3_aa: CASSQALAGFTDTQYF
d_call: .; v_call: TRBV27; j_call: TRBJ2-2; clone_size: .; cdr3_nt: TGTGCCAGCACCCTAGGCGGGGCAGGCGGGGAGCTGTTTTTT; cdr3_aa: CASTLGGAGGELFF
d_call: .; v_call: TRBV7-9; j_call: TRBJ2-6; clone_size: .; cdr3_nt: TGTGCCAGCAGCTTAGACCCGAGGGAGGAGGCCAACGTCCTGACTTTC; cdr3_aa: CASSLDPREEANVLTF
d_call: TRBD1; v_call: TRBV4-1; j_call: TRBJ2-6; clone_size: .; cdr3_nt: TGCGCCAGCAGCCATCCGACAGGGGCAGGGGCCAACGTCCTGACTTTC; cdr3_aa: CASSHPTGAGANVLTF
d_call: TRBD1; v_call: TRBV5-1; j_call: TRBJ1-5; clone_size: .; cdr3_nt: TGCGCCAGCAGCTTAGGACAGGGGTTTGACAATCAGCCCCAGCATTTT; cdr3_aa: CASSLGQGFDNQPQHF
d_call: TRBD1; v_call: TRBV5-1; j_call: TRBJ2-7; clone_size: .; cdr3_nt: TGCGCCAGCAGCCCTACAGGGGAAAGCTCCTACGAGCAGTACTTC; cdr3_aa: CASSPTGESSYEQYF
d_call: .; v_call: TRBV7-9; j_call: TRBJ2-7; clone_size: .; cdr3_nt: TGTGCCAGCAGCTATTTAGCATCTGAGCAGTACTTC; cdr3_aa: CASSYLASEQYF
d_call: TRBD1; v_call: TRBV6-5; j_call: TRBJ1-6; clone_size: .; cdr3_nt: TGTGCCAGCAGACCCCCCGGGACAGGCTATTCACCCCTCCACTTT; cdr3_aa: CASRPPGTGYSPLHF
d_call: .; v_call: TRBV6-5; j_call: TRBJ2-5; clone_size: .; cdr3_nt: TGTGCCAGCAGTCAGTTATATGGGCTCGAGACCCAGTACTTC; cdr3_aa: CASSQLYGLETQYF
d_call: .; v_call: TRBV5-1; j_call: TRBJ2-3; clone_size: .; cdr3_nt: TGCGCCAGCAGCTTGGCTCAGTACACAGATACGCAGTATTTT; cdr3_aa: CASSLAQYTDTQYF
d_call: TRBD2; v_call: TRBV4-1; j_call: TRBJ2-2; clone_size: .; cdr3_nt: TGCGCCAGCAGCCAAGATGGAGCGGGGGCACTCAACACCGGGGAGCTGTTTTTT; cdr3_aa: CASSQDGAGALNTGELFF
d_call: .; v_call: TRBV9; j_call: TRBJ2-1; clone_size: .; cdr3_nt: TGTGCCAGCAGCGCCTACGATGAGCAGTTCTTC; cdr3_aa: CASSAYDEQFF
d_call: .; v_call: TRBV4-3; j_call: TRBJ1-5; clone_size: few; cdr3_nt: TGCGCCAGCAGCCAAGATAGGGGTAGCAATCAGCCCCAGCATTTT; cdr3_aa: CASSQDRGSNQPQHF
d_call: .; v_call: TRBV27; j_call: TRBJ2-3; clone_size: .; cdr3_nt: TGTGCCAGCAGTCCCCACACAGATACGCAGTATTTT; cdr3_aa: CASSPHTDTQYF
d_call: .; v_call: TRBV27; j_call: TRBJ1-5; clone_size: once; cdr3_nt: TGTGCCAGCAGCCAACGGGGGTATAGGAGCAATCAGCCCCAGCATTTT; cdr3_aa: CASSQRGYRSNQPQHF
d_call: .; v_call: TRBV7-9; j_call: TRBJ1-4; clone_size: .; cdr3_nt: TGTGCCAGCACCATTACAGGGAATGAAAAACTGTTTTTT; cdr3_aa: CASTITGNEKLFF
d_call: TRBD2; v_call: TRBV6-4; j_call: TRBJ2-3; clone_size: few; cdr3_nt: TGTGCCAGCAGTGACCTAGCGGGGGCTAGCACAGATACGCAGTATTTT; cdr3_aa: CASSDLAGASTDTQYF